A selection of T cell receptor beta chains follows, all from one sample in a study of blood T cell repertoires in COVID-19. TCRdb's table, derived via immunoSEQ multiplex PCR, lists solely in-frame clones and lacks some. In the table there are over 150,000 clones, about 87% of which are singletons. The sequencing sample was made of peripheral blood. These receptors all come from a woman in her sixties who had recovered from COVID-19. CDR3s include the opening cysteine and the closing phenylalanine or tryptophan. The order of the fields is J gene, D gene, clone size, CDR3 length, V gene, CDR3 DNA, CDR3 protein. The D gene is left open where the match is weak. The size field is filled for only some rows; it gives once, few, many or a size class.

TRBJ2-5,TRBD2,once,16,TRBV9,TGTGCCAGCAGCGGCCCGATAGCGGGGGGGCCCGAGACCCAGTACTTC,CASSGPIAGGPETQYF
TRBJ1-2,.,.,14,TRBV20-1,TGCAGTGCTAGTCTTGGGTCCCGCGGCTATGGCTACACCTTC,CSASLGSRGYGYTF
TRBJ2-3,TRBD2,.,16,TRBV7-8,TGTGCCAGCAGCTCCCGACGACTAGCGGGGACAGATACGCAGTATTTT,CASSSRRLAGTDTQYF
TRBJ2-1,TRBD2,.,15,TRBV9,TGTGCCAGCAGCGTAGATCCTAGCGGGGGGAATGAGCAGTTCTTC,CASSVDPSGGNEQFF
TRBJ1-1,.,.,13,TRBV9,TGTGCCAGCAGCCCATCAGGGGAAACTGAAGCTTTCTTT,CASSPSGETEAFF
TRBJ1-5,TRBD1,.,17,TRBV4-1,TGCGCCAGCAGCCCGAAGGGATGGACAGGGGAGGATCAGCCCCAGCATTTT,CASSPKGWTGEDQPQHF
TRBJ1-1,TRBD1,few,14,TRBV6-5,TGTGCCAGCAGGCGGACAGGGTTCCTCTCTGAAGCTTTCTTT,CASRRTGFLSEAFF
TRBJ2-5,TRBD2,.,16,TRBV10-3,TGTGCCATCAGTGAGTGGCGGGGGGTCTCTAAAGAGACCCAGTACTTC,CAISEWRGVSKETQYF
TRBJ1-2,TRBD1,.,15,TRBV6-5,TGTGCCAGCAGAACGGGGACAGCGAACGCCTATGGCTACACCTTC,CASRTGTANAYGYTF
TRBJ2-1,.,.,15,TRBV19,TGTGCCAGTAGTATAGGGACTATAACCTACAATGAGCAGTTCTTC,CASSIGTITYNEQFF
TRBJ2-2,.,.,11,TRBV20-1,TGCAGTGCTGGGAGACCCGGGGAGCTGTTTTTT,CSAGRPGELFF
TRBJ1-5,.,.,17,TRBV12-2,TGTGCAAGTCGCTTAGCCGGGTTCCCCGATAGCAATCAGCCCCAGCATTTT,CASRLAGFPDSNQPQHF
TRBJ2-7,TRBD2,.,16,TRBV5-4,TGTGCCAGCAGCTCCCCCCCCGGGGCGGGGGGTGACGAGCAGTACTTC,CASSSPPGAGGDEQYF
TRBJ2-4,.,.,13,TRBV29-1,TGCAGCGTTGAAGCCAGGGGCGGGGGCATTCAGTACTTC,CSVEARGGGIQYF
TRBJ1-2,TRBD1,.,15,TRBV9,TGTGCCAGCAGCGTGCAGGGGGCGGCTAACTATGGCTACACCTTC,CASSVQGAANYGYTF
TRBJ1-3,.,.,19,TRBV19,TGTGCCAGTAGTATCACAGACGTCCCACGGGAGGCCTCTGGAAACACCATATATTTT,CASSITDVPREASGNTIYF
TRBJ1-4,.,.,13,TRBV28,TGTGCCAGCAGTGACTCCCCTCCTCATGGGCTGTTTTTT,CASSDSPPHGLFF
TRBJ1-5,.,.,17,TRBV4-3,TGCGCCAGCAGCCAAGATCCAGGGATGGTAAGCAATCAGCCCCAGCATTTT,CASSQDPGMVSNQPQHF
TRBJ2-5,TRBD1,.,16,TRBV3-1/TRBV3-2,TGTGCCAGCACCCTCAGGGACAGGGGGTTGGTGGAGACCCAGTACTTC,CASTLRDRGLVETQYF
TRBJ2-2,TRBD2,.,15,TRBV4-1,TGCGCCAGCCGGCCAGCGGGGCTCCGGGTCGGGGAGCTGTTTTTT,CASRPAGLRVGELFF
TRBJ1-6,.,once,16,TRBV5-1,TGCGCCAGCCGCCGGGGAGGGAACTTGGGTAATTCACCCCTCCACTTT,CASRRGGNLGNSPLHF
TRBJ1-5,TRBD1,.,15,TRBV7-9,TGTGCCAGCAGCTTAGGGGACAGTGGCAATCAGCCCCAGCATTTT,CASSLGDSGNQPQHF
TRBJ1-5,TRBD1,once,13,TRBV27,TGTGCCAGCAGGCGGACAGGGGATCAGCCCCAGCATTTT,CASRRTGDQPQHF
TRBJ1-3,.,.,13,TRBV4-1,TGCGCCAGCAGCCAAGGCGAGGGAAACACCATATATTTT,CASSQGEGNTIYF
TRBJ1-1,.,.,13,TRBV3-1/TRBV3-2,TGTGCCAGCAGCCAAGATACGGGGACTGAAGCTTTCTTT,CASSQDTGTEAFF
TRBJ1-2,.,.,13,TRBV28,TGTGCCATACAGATTGCGAGGGCCTATGGCTACACCTTC,CAIQIARAYGYTF
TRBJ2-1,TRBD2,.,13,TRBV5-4,TGTGCCAGCAGCATGACTAGCGGGCAGGGCTGGGTCTTC,CASSMTSGQGWVF
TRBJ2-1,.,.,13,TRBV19,TGTGCCAGTAGTAGTTCAGGATACAATGAGCAGTTCTTC,CASSSSGYNEQFF
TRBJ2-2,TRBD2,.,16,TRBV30,TGTGCCTGGAGTAAACGAGCGGGGCTGACCAGCGGGGAGCTGTTTTTT,CAWSKRAGLTSGELFF
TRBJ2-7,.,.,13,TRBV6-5,TGTGCCAGCAGTTACCTGGGCAGGTACGAGCAGTACTTC,CASSYLGRYEQYF
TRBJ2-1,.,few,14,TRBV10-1,TGCGCCAGCAATGGGCTCCCTATCTACAATGAGCAGTTCTTC,CASNGLPIYNEQFF
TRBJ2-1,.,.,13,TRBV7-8,TGTGCCAGCAGCTTAGACAGGGTCACGGAGCAGTTCTTC,CASSLDRVTEQFF
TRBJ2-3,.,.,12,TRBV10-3,TGTGCCATCAGTGAGTCGTTAGGCGGGACGCGTTTT,CAISESLGGTRF
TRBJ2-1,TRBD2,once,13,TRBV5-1,TGCGCCAGCAGCTTATCGGCGGGGGATGAGCAGTTCTTC,CASSLSAGDEQFF
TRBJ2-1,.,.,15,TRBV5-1,TGCGCCAGCAGCTTGGACGGACAAGGGCTCAATGAGCAGTTCTTC,CASSLDGQGLNEQFF
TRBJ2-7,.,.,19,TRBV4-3,TGCGCCAGCAGCCACTTCCCGGTGTACCGGGGCGACAGGGAGGACTGGCCGTACTTC,CASSHFPVYRGDREDWPYF
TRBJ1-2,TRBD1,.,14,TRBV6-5,TGTGCCAGCACCCCTGGGACAGGGACGTATGGCTACACCTTC,CASTPGTGTYGYTF
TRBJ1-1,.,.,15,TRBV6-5,TGTGCCAGCAGATTGACAGCTGCTTTGAACACTGAAGCTTTCTTT,CASRLTAALNTEAFF
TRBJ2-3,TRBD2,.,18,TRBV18,TGTGCCAGCTCTCCTCTAGCGGGGGGCGTTACCGACACAGATACGCAGTATTTT,CASSPLAGGVTDTDTQYF
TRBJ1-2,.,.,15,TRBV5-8,TGTGCCAGCAGCTTAAAAGGGGATGCTAACTATGGCTACACCTTC,CASSLKGDANYGYTF
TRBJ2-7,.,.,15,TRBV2,TGTGCCAGCACACAAGCGCGCGACCAATCCTACGAGCAGTACTTC,CASTQARDQSYEQYF
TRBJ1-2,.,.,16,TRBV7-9,TGTGCCAGCAGCCCTTCTGGGGGGGGCGGTGGCTATGGCTACACCTTC,CASSPSGGGGGYGYTF